This TCR beta chain derives from a study of beta chain features in type 1 diabetes. General study points: Shortening that was moderate but significant affected the TCRB CDR3s of Type 1 diabetes patients in all four CD4+ subsets. Among patients, naive, central memory and Treg TCRB repertoires appeared more similar than among healthy donors.

Sorted CD4+ subsets: naive, central memory, regulatory, stem cell-like memory (CD45RO/CCR7/CD25/CD127/CD95/CD27 panel). This clone came up a few times. Its target is unknown. The investigators reverse transcribed all of the isolated RNA, so they sequenced expressed TCRB transcripts. TCRdb's table, derived via immunoSEQ multiplex PCR, lists solely in-frame clones and lacks some. The table has approximately 250,000 clones, roughly 13% seen once. CDR3 length equals 12 residues. V lost 6 bases and J lost 14; bases outside the gene matches: 6. The V gene's germline CDR1 is LNHDA and CDR2 SQIVND (reference sequence).

This clonotype was sampled from a woman between 40 and 50 years old in good health. This sequence joins TRBV19 and TRBJ2-1; 11 bases match TRBD1. Sample: naive CD4+ T cells from blood. CDR3 bases: TGTGCCAGTAGGGAAGGGACAGGGGGAGAGTTCTTC. Amino acids: CASREGTGGEFF. The complete variable domain, with remaining parts taken from reference TRBV19 and TRBJ2-1, reads DGGITQSPKYLFRKEGQNVTLSCEQNLNHDAMYWYRQDPGQGLRLIYYSQIVNDFQKGDIAEGYSVSREKKESFPLTVTSAQKNPTAFYLCASREGTGGEFFGPGTRLTVL.